The clone carrying this T cell receptor beta chain was observed a handful of times. The antigen is undetermined. Being free of ophthalmopathy for 18 months of follow-up defined stable hyperthyroidism. PBMCs were isolated from an approximately 10 ml sample of fresh peripheral blood. This sample is drawn from a study of Graves' ophthalmopathy and Graves' hyperthyroidism. Study findings and constraints: Blood also harbored most expanded thyroid clonotypes above 0.001 frequency. Ophthalmopathy was separated from stable hyperthyroidism by a 13-signature model with 85% to 90% sensitivity and around 81% specificity.

Amplified material comprised TCR beta CDR3 regions derived from RNA transcripts. Following a first-round RT-PCR that used HTBI primers, a second-round multiplex PCR was carried out. MiXCR, run by TCRdb on the multiplex PCR reads, gives a single entry per CDR3 protein. The sample holds about 370,000 distinct CDR3 sequences, 17% seen once. V was clipped by 8 bases and J by 5 bases; unmatched bases: 11. Germline V gives CDR1 MDHEN, CDR2 SYDVKM. This CDR3 region has 14 residues. The source of this sequence is an adult woman with stable Graves' hyperthyroidism. The genes are TRBV28 and TRBJ2-5; 7 bases align to TRBD1. Material for sequencing was peripheral blood. CDR3 DNA: TGTGCCAGCGGGGTGACAGGGTGGTTGGAGACCCAGTACTTC. Its translation: CASGVTGWLETQYF.